This T cell receptor beta chain was recorded in a study of blood T cell repertoires in COVID-19. As for the study in general: The analysed material was cDNA or gDNA that came from T cells, B-cell-depleted T cells, or PBMCs.

Original analysis: Estimation of nucleated cell counts relied on the amplification of reference gene primers. The method was immunoSEQ multiplex PCR; TCRdb's version includes in-frame clones alone and lacks a portion of them. The V and J calls and clone size were taken over from that table, and D and trimming were inferred from the DNA. Among about 200,000 clones listed, approximately 85% were seen once. The CDR3 loop spans 17 amino acids. Germline trimming cut 4 bases from V and 3 bases from J; bases unmatched to any gene: 12. The germline V gene encodes CDR1 SGHTA and CDR2 FQGNSA. Sequencing was performed on peripheral blood. The chain combines TRBV7-2 with TRBJ2-5; 9 positions match TRBD2. This TCR was recovered from a man between 60 and 75 years old with acute or convalescent COVID-19. CDR3 in DNA: TGTGCCAGCAGCTCGGGGGTGGCGGGAGGGCCAGAAGAGACCCAGTACTTC. Translating it yields CASSSGVAGGPEETQYF.